Presented here are 5 T cell receptor beta chains from one specimen sequenced in a study of cytomegalovirus exposure and HLA in healthy donors. Primers: 60 Vbeta forward and 13 Jbeta reverse. Sequencing used immunoSEQ multiplex PCR; TCRdb keeps in-frame clones, though not all of them. The data hold about 190,000 clones, with roughly 77% observed a single time. Sequenced sample: PBMCs. All receptors come from a man aged 30 to 39 in good health and CMV-seropositive.

The chain carries TRBV7-2 and TRBJ2-1, with 8 bases identical to TRBD1. CDR1 and CDR2 (germline): SGHTA, FQGNSA. Trimming at V came to 2 bases and at J to 10 bases, leaving 13 bases not matched to a gene. The CDR3 loop spans 16 amino acids. Written as DNA, the CDR3 is TGTGCCAGCAGCTTACGACAGGGCAGGGGGCACTCGGAGCAGTTCTTC. Encoded protein: CASSLRQGRGHSEQFF.

The chain combines TRBV30 with TRBJ2-5; TRBD2 aligns across 9 bases. V was clipped by 0 bases and J by 5 bases; unmatched bases: 10. The length of the CDR3 is 16 residues. Germline V gene lookup returns CDR1 GTSNPN and CDR2 SVGIG (reference sequence). This CDR3 is CAWSVGMAGGPETQYF. CDR3 nucleotides: TGTGCCTGGAGTGTAGGTATGGCGGGAGGGCCTGAGACCCAGTACTTC.

The gene calls are TRBV7-2 and TRBJ1-2; the match to TRBD1 covers 8 bases. This CDR3 has 14 residues. Germline V CDR1 and CDR2: SGHTA, FQGNSA. J was trimmed by 2 bases and V by 5 bases; bases with no gene match: 4. The CDR3 spells CASSLWTGNYGYTF. The CDR3 nucleotides are TGTGCCAGCAGCCTTTGGACAGGGAACTATGGCTACACCTTC.

This clone was seen just once. The chain uses TRBV9 and TRBJ1-6; TRBD1 is a possible D gene (5 bases). The length of the CDR3 is 15 residues. Germline V gene sequence: CDR1 SGDLS, CDR2 YYNGEE. Trimming took 6 bases from V and 5 from J, leaving 15 bases between them. Here the CDR3 reads CASTPSGTDNSPLHF. The CDR3 DNA is TGTGCCAGCACCCCCAGCGGGACCGATAATTCACCCCTCCACTTT.

V is TRBV6-1 and J is TRBJ2-7, with D tentatively TRBD1 (5 bases). Germline CDR1 and CDR2: MNHNS and SASEGT. V was trimmed by 6 bases and J by 4 bases, leaving 13 bases between them. The CDR3 contains 13 residues. CDR3 in DNA: TGTGCCAGCAGCAGGGCGGCCGATTACGAGCAGTACTTC. Encoded protein: CASSRAADYEQYF.